These 9 T cell receptor beta chains originate from one sample sequenced in a study of blood T cell repertoires in COVID-19. Assay: immunoSEQ multiplex PCR; the TCRdb copy retains only in-frame clones and omits some. The sample has 300,000 to 400,000 clones, about 90% seen once. Sequences were obtained from PBMCs or T cells enriched from blood (not recorded which). These receptors came from a woman aged 25 to 39 who had recovered from COVID-19.

Only one count was recorded for this clone. V is TRBV6-5 and J is TRBJ2-7; TRBD2 might be the D (7 bases). This CDR3 is built from 15 residues. CDR1 is MNHEY and CDR2 is SVGAGI in the germline V gene. Deletions cut 7 bases from V and 0 bases from J, with 16 bases between. CDR3 sequence: CASKLKGGSSYEQYF. As DNA, the CDR3 is TGTGCCAGCAAACTTAAGGGGGGGAGCTCCTACGAGCAGTACTTC.

The J gene is TRBJ2-5, the V gene TRBV5-4; 14 positions agree with TRBD2. J lost 5 bases, V lost 5 bases, and 5 bases had no gene match. CDR1 is SGHNT and CDR2 is YYREEE in the germline V gene (reference sequence). The CDR3 has 15 residues. The CDR3 DNA reads as TGTGCCAGCAGGAGGACTAGCGGGGGGCTGGAGACCCAGTACTTC. Its protein is CASRRTSGGLETQYF.

The V gene is TRBV15, the J gene TRBJ2-5; D possibly corresponds to TRBD2 (5 bases). The CDR3 totals 14 residues. Germline V CDR1 and CDR2: LNHNV, YYDKDF (reference sequence). V dropped 3 bases and J dropped 5 bases, with 13 bases sitting between them. CDR3: CATSSGNGVETQYF. The CDR3 bases are TGTGCCACCAGCAGCGGTAACGGGGTGGAGACCCAGTACTTC.

The chain carries TRBV5-1 and TRBJ2-3, with 9 bases identical to TRBD1. The germline V gene encodes CDR1 SGHRS and CDR2 YFSETQ. The ends lost 2 bases at V and 5 bases at J; junction bases unmatched: 6. CDR3 length: 15 amino acids. CDR3 sequence reads: CASSLSDRGEDTQYF. For the CDR3, the DNA is TGCGCCAGCAGCTTATCGGACAGGGGTGAAGATACGCAGTATTTT.

For the CDR3, the DNA is TGTGCCAGCAGCTTCGGCAGGGTTATCAATGAGCAGTTCTTC. Its translation is CASSFGRVINEQFF. This sequence joins TRBV11-2 and TRBJ2-1; tentative D call: TRBD1 (5 bases). Trimming stripped 3 bases from V and 6 bases from J, with 12 bases between. This CDR3 contains 14 residues. Germline loops: CDR1 SGHAT, CDR2 FQNNGV.

This chain joins TRBV27 and TRBJ2-7; 7 bases match TRBD1. This CDR3 contains 13 residues. Germline values: CDR1 MNHEY, CDR2 SMNVEV (reference sequence). Trimming removed 6 bases from V and 3 bases from J; junction bases left unmatched: 5. In DNA, the CDR3 is TGTGCCAGCAGAAGGACAGGAGGCTACGAGCAGTACTTC. Amino acid sequence: CASRRTGGYEQYF.

V and J are TRBV5-6 and TRBJ1-6; tentatively, D is TRBD1 (5 bases). The CDR3 loop spans 17 amino acids. The germline gives CDR1 SGHDT, CDR2 YYEEEE. V dropped 3 bases and J dropped 0 bases, with 13 bases sitting between them. The CDR3 DNA reads as TGTGCCAGCAGCTCGGGACTCCCGAGCTCCTATAATTCACCCCTCCACTTT. It specifies CASSSGLPSSYNSPLHF.

The genes are TRBV2 and TRBJ1-6; 8 bases line up with TRBD1. From germline, CDR1 is SNHLY and CDR2 FYNNEI. CDR3 length: 14 amino acids. Trimming removed 6 bases from V and 5 bases from J; junction bases left unmatched: 3. DNA for the CDR3: TGTGCCAGCAGGGACAGGGTCGATAATTCACCCCTCCACTTT. As protein: CASRDRVDNSPLHF.

The chain links TRBV6-5 to TRBJ1-4; TRBD1 agrees at 8 bases. Germline-derived CDR1 and CDR2 are MNHEY and SVGAGI. The CDR3 totals 14 residues. Unmatched junction bases numbered 4, after V lost 5 bases and J lost 5 bases. The CDR3 spells CASSQGAGNEKLFF. CDR3 nucleotide sequence: TGTGCCAGCAGTCAGGGGGCTGGAAATGAAAAACTGTTTTTT.